Following are 4 T cell receptor beta chains from one sample sequenced in a study of blood T cell repertoires in COVID-19. Clones were sequenced by immunoSEQ multiplex PCR, and TCRdb holds only the in-frame ones, with some missing. Of under 350,000 clones in the sample, roughly 86% were seen once. The sequencing input was PBMCs or T cells enriched from blood (not recorded which). These receptors were taken from a woman aged 18 to 35 who had recovered from COVID-19.

The genes are TRBV30 and TRBJ2-7, with a possible D match to TRBD2 (6 bases). The CDR3 has 13 residues. V lost 3 bases and J lost 7, with 16 bases in between. Germline V CDR1 and CDR2: GTSNPN, SVGIG (reference sequence). The CDR3 loop reads CAWRGTGVGEQYF. The CDR3 coding sequence is TGTGCCTGGAGGGGGACTGGCGTTGGGGAGCAGTACTTC.

The gene calls are TRBV4-3 and TRBJ1-1, with TRBD1 identical over 8 bases. Germline V CDR1 and CDR2: LGHNA, YSLEER. Trimming cost V 3 bases and J 0 bases; bases outside gene matches: 9. CDR3 length equals 17 residues. The CDR3 bases are TGCGCCAGCAGCCAGGCCAGGGGGCAGGGGGTGAACACTGAAGCTTTCTTT. This gives the protein CASSQARGQGVNTEAFF.

The rearrangement uses TRBV6-2 or TRBV6-3 and TRBJ1-4; D is possibly TRBD1 (6 bases). Between the trimmed V and J ends, which lost 3 bases and 8 bases, there was a span of 16 bases. CDR3 length: 15 amino acids. The germline gives CDR1 MNHEY, CDR2 SVGEGT. The CDR3 loop is CASSYHPGAREKLFF. The CDR3 DNA reads as TGTGCCAGCAGTTATCACCCAGGGGCACGGGAAAAACTGTTTTTT.

The chain employs TRBV4-3 and TRBJ2-1; D not certain. Per the germline V gene, CDR1 is LGHNA and CDR2 is YSLEER. V lost 0 bases and J 5 bases, leaving 11 bases between the germline ends. This CDR3 is 15 amino acids long. The CDR3 sequence: CASSQDGLPDNEQFF. The CDR3 region has the DNA TGCGCCAGCAGCCAAGACGGGTTACCTGACAATGAGCAGTTCTTC.